This T cell receptor (beta chain) is from a study of a mutant IDH1 vaccine in newly diagnosed glioma. For the study at large: Earlier therapy was either radiotherapy, temozolomide, or both, and most got both.

The protocol was immunoSEQ multiplex PCR, while the TCRdb copy is restricted to in-frame clones and leaves out a portion. The table lists more than 25,000 clones, roughly 87% of them singletons. Concerning this clone: No antigen is known for it.

The time point was: week 5, during vaccination. The study gave 300 ug of mutant IDH1 20-mer peptide per vaccine dose, with topical imiquimod. Each donor presented with a new WHO grade 3 or 4 astrocytoma that tested IDH1-mutant and showed ATRX loss. Germline loops: CDR1 MDHEN, CDR2 SYDVKM. The V gene lost 8 bases and the J gene lost 9 bases, with 8 bases spanning the gap. The CDR3 has 11 amino acids. The origin of this receptor is a woman aged 40 to 50 with glioma. Some clones in this sample may be carry-over from other donors' samples. The chain recombines TRBV28 with TRBJ1-6; no clear D gene. Material: peripheral blood mononuclear cells (PBMCs), obtained from a glioma patient whose treatment included an IDH1 peptide vaccine. CDR3 sequence (DNA): TGTGCCAGCGCCCGAACTTCACCCCTCCACTTT. This sequence encodes CASARTSPLHF.